This T cell receptor (beta chain) was identified in a study of shared clonotypes between healthy human individuals (dated by TCRdb to 2020 to 2022). General notes on the study: The cohort comprised a couple of women and a few men aged 18 to 49 years. To increase sequencing depth and limit assay-specific biases, different laboratories used diverse techniques to prepare libraries and sequence TCR repertoires. For each donor, three plates each were used for CD4 naive and CD4 memory, two plates were used for CD8 naive, and one plate was used for CD8 memory. Blood TCR repertoires of roughly 5 healthy adults were deeply sequenced to estimate repertoire size and the extent of clonotype sharing between individuals. Per donor, leukapheresis produced somewhere between about 0.9 and 9.5 billion PBMCs. General study outcomes and caveats: Across a handful of donors, approximately 5% of naive CD4, approximately 4% of naive CD8, under 2.5% of memory CD4, and under 0.45% of memory CD8 clonotypes were shared. Rarefaction of sorted-subset datasets indicated incomplete sequencing despite the large sequencing depth. Only blood was sampled, and tissue TCR repertoires likely differ from those in blood. Because the study included only a small number of donors, the genetic and exposure-history diversity represented was limited. Based on pairwise subsampling, the degree of clonotype sharing among donors was expected to be affected by sequencing depth. Larger estimated clonotype richness was generally found for naive subsets than for memory subsets. Compared with non-shared clonotypes, the clonotypes found in all four sorted-subset donors had higher generation probabilities.

TCR CDR3 regions were amplified from genomic DNA by multiplex PCR using the deep immunoSEQ assay. Extracted genomic DNA from each cell subset was spread evenly across all wells of several immunoSEQ 96-well plates, with each plate serving as a replicate. For sorted subsets, each replicate PCR was loaded with 200 ng genomic DNA, equivalent to roughly 30,000 T cell genomes. Purified libraries were quantified with a Qubit 3.0 fluorometer, sized on a Bioanalyzer 2100, and re-quantified with the KAPA Library Quantification kit. Every immunoSEQ 96-well plate was sequenced on a dedicated single-read 150-cycle Illumina NextSeq 550 flow cell. In the original analysis: The immunoSEQ output contained only junctional sequences without quality scores, so filtering could not match that applied to full-length reads. To assign V/J genes and CDR3, sequences were annotated against IMGT germline references using PyIR, a Python wrapper for IgBLAST v1.9. Reads were removed for weak V/J assignments (E-value above 1e-6), missing CDR3, stop codons, out-of-frame junctions, or ambiguous translated residues. V3J clonotypes were defined as sequences sharing an identical inferred V gene, J gene, and CDR3 amino acid sequence. To compute the percentage overlap between repertoires, the number of shared unique clonotypes was divided by the size of the smaller repertoire. Repertoire richness was assessed with RTK rarefaction, the Chao1 estimator, and Recon v2.1 estimates of unobserved clonotypes. Generation probabilities were computed with OLGA for all TCRbeta clonotypes obtained by the gDNA method from a few donors. The immuneACCESS repertoire file appears here via TCRdb, limited to in-frame rearrangements. These files lack a portion of the clones; in checked studies, under half of the deficit traces to unresolved V genes, and the cause of the others is not known. From that table come the V and J calls and clone size; the DNA was used to work out D and trimming. The sample has approximately 95,000 clones on record, around 67% of them singletons. Around 41% of the sample comes from the top ten.

The donors were healthy, HIV-negative adults with no recently reported acute infections or vaccinations. Every donor was a Caucasian adult living in Nashville, Tennessee, USA. The CD8 memory samples were a combination of magnetically selected CD45RO+ cells and CCR7-negative CD45RA+ effector memory (TemRA) cells. Blood was obtained by leukapheresis, after which PBMCs were separated by Ficoll-Histopaque density gradient centrifugation and cryopreserved in liquid nitrogen vapor phase. Analytical flow cytometry was used to check the purity and quantity of each magnetically sorted T cell population. Genomic DNA was isolated from each sorted fraction and quantified by UV absorbance on a Nanodrop 2000c. From a lookup of the germline V gene (reference sequence), CDR1 and CDR2 are LNHDA and SQIVND. The CDR3 holds 15 amino acids from the cysteine to the phenylalanine. Only the CDR3 DNA stays, 45 bases, in frame from base 1. The V end gives up 3 bases and the J end 5 bases, leaving 5 bases in the junction not matched to a gene.

As to this clone: Its antigen specificity is not known. Base qualities are missing; no much larger clone stands one base away.

Here the chain combines TRBV19 and TRBJ2-1, and 9 bases in between align with TRBD1. The TCR was taken from a young man in good health. Sequencing used memory CD8+ T cells sorted from blood. What the cell subset or site label conveys for this sample: CD45RO+ cells pooled with CCR7-negative TemRA cells. The DNA sequence follows: TGTGCCAGTAGTATCCCGGGACAGGGTCACAATGAGCAGTTCTTC. It is translated as CASSIPGQGHNEQFF.